These 22 T cell receptor beta chains were all obtained from the same sample, sequenced in a study of T-cell reconstitution after alpha-beta-depleted transplantation in children. Preparing the TCRbeta library involved the use of unique molecular identifiers. Each CDR3 protein is one row after TCRdb ran MiXCR on the PCR reads. The table has 200,000 to 250,000 distinct CDR3 sequences, roughly 8.2% seen once. The source was PBMCs, mostly from graft donor cells, collected 180 days after TCRalphabeta/CD19-depleted stem cell transplant. These receptors all stem from a male patient aged 10-17 years who had a stem cell transplant for acute lymphoblastic leukemia, so the T cells may come from the graft donor.

This clonotype appeared many times. The rearrangement uses TRBV18 and TRBJ2-5, with D possibly being TRBD1 (5 bases). CDR1 and CDR2 (germline): KGHSH, LQKENI. V was clipped by 6 bases and J by 5 bases, with 10 bases between them. The CDR3 is made up of 12 amino acids. The CDR3 spells CASSQGIETQYF. The CDR3 DNA follows: TGTGCCAGCTCCCAGGGTATCGAGACCCAGTACTTC.

At least ten counts were recorded for this clonotype. This chain joins TRBV20-1 and TRBJ2-7; 8 bases are a match to TRBD2. V shed 6 bases, J shed 4 bases, and the junction held 14 bases outside the gene matches. The length of the CDR3 is 15 residues. Per germline, CDR1 DFQATT and CDR2 SNEGSKA (reference sequence). This CDR3 is CSATRSGVLLYEQYF. The CDR3 DNA follows: TGCAGTGCAACCCGTAGCGGGGTCCTCCTATACGAGCAGTACTTC.

This clonotype was recorded at least ten times. This sequence joins TRBV7-9 and TRBJ2-1, with D possibly being TRBD1 (5 bases). Germline V gene sequence: CDR1 SEHNR, CDR2 FQNEAQ (reference sequence). V gave up 5 bases and J gave up 2 bases, with 10 bases separating them. This CDR3 has 14 amino acids. The CDR3: CASSLPDTYNEQFF. The CDR3 nucleotides read TGTGCCAGCAGCCTCCCGGACACCTACAATGAGCAGTTCTTC. Variable domain in full (rest from reference TRBV7-9 and TRBJ2-1): DTGVSQNPRHKITKRGQNVTFRCDPISEHNRLYWYRQTLGQGPEFLTYFQNEAQLEKSRLLSDRFSAERPKGSFSTLEIQRTEQGDSAMYLCASSLPDTYNEQFFGPGTRLTVL.

For this clonotype: With a much larger clone just one base away, this may be a read error. Likely a read error: the CDR3 ends without its conserved phenylalanine or tryptophan. The chain uses TRBV27 and TRBJ1-1; D call uncertain. Germline lookup yields CDR1 MNHEY and CDR2 SMNVEV (reference sequence). The CDR3 has 11 residues. V was clipped by 6 bases and J by 0 bases, with 2 bases between them. CDR3 loop: CASRMNTEAFS. DNA for the CDR3: TGTGCCAGCAGAATGAACACTGAAGCTTTCTCT.

This clonotype has just a few counts. The chain employs TRBV5-5 and TRBJ2-3, with 7 positions matching TRBD1. CDR1 and CDR2 from the germline V gene are SGHKS and YYEKEE (reference sequence). CDR3 size: 15 residues. V trimming: 1 base; J trimming: 2 bases; junction bases outside the gene matches: 4. As DNA, the CDR3 is TGTGCCAGCAGCTTGCGGCAGGGGGACACAGATACGCAGTATTTT. Encoded protein: CASSLRQGDTDTQYF.

This clonotype was counted at least ten times. The chain has TRBV20-1 and TRBJ2-3, with 14 bases identical to TRBD2. This CDR3 contains 15 residues. Germline lookup yields CDR1 DFQATT and CDR2 SNEGSKA (reference sequence). The ends lost 1 base at V and 5 bases at J; junction bases unmatched: 2. This CDR3 reads CSARVGLAGGDTQYF. DNA for the CDR3: TGCAGTGCTAGAGTTGGACTAGCGGGAGGAGATACGCAGTATTTT.

With regard to this clonotype: Given a much more abundant clone one base away, this may be a read error. The chain is built from TRBV11-2 and TRBJ2-2; possibly TRBD1 or TRBD2 for D (5 bases each). With 5 bases removed from V and 6 bases from J, the gap between germline ends came to 13 bases. The CDR3 is 14 residues long. Germline CDR1 SGHAT, CDR2 FQNNGV. The CDR3 bases are TGTGCCAGCAGCCCAGGGACGCTACCCGGGGAGCTGTTTTTT. It is translated as CASSPGTLPGELFF. Combining the CDR3 with reference TRBV11-2 and TRBJ2-2 gives the whole variable domain EAGVAQSPRYKIIEKRQSVAFWCNPISGHATLYWYQQILGQGPKLLIQFQNNGVVDDSQLPKDRFSAERLKGVDSTLKIQPAKLEDSAVYLCASSPGTLPGELFFGEGSRLTVL.

This clonotype has ten or more counts. The V call is TRBV7-9, the J call TRBJ2-1; D is undetermined. CDR3 length: 12 amino acids. V lost 2 bases to trimming and J lost 8 bases, with 7 bases between them. Germline values: CDR1 SEHNR, CDR2 FQNEAQ (reference sequence). The CDR3 loop is CASSLSLDEQFF. The CDR3 DNA is TGTGCCAGCAGCTTAAGCCTCGATGAGCAGTTCTTC.

Ten or more counts support this clonotype. This chain links TRBV6-2 or TRBV6-3 with TRBJ2-7; the D gene is possibly TRBD1 (5 bases). V was cut by 7 bases and J by 3 bases, with 13 bases left in between. The V gene's germline CDR1 is MNHEY and CDR2 SVGEGT. CDR3 size: 13 residues. In DNA form, the CDR3 reads TGTGCCAGCAACTCAGGGCGGTTCTACGAGCAGTACTTC. It encodes CASNSGRFYEQYF.

This clonotype was detected ten times or more. The rearrangement uses TRBV5-6 and TRBJ2-3, with D possibly being TRBD2 (7 bases). Trimming shortened V by 0 bases and J by 2 bases, and 16 bases separated the two germline ends. Germline loops: CDR1 SGHDT, CDR2 YYEEEE. The CDR3 covers 17 residues. In DNA, the CDR3 is TGTGCCAGCAGCTTGGCCAGAGGGGGGGCCGACACAGATACGCAGTATTTT. The encoded protein is CASSLARGGADTDTQYF. Complete variable domain (other parts from reference TRBV5-6 and TRBJ2-3): DAGVTQSPTHLIKTRGQQVTLRCSPKSGHDTVSWYQQALGQGPQFIFQYYEEEERQRGNFPDRFSGHQFPNYSSELNVNALLLGDSALYLCASSLARGGADTDTQYFGPGTRLTVL.

The chain is built from TRBV13 and TRBJ2-1, with D hard to call. This CDR3 is built from 12 residues. CDR1 is PRHDT and CDR2 is FYEKMQ in the germline V gene (reference sequence). Deletions cut 8 bases from V and 8 bases from J, with 13 bases between. CDR3 loop: CASGVQPHEQFF. DNA of the CDR3: TGTGCCAGCGGGGTCCAACCGCATGAGCAGTTCTTC.

In regard to this clonotype: A much larger clonotype is one base distant, so this may be a read error. This chain links TRBV20-1 with TRBJ1-1, with D possibly being TRBD1 (6 bases). Trimming pared 4 bases from V and 3 bases from J, leaving 18 bases between. The germline CDR1 and CDR2 sequences are DFQATT and SNEGSKA (reference sequence). CDR3 length equals 15 residues. CDR3 sequence: CSANRQEFDYTEAFF. CDR3 nucleotide sequence: TGCAGTGCTAACCGACAGGAGTTTGATTACACTGAAGCTTTCTTT.

In this sample, this clonotype turned up many times. The gene calls are TRBV7-6 and TRBJ2-1, with D hard to call. V was clipped by 4 bases and J by 4 bases, with 14 bases between them. The CDR3 loop spans 15 amino acids. CDR1 is SGHVS and CDR2 is FNYEAQ in the germline V gene. In DNA form, the CDR3 reads TGTGCCAGCAGCTCCCCATTGAACTCATACAATGAGCAGTTCTTC. This translates into CASSSPLNSYNEQFF.

This clonotype was seen repeatedly, ten times or more. J is TRBJ2-5 and V is TRBV28; D unclear. V dropped 9 bases and J dropped 8 bases, with 7 bases sitting between them. The CDR3 is 9 residues long. The germline gives CDR1 MDHEN, CDR2 SYDVKM. CDR3 bases: TGTGCCAGTGGGCCTACCCAGTACTTC. Translated: CASGPTQYF.

In its sample, this clonotype was seen many times. V and J are TRBV18 and TRBJ2-5; possibly TRBD1 for D (6 bases). CDR1 is KGHSH, CDR2 LQKENI, per germline. This CDR3 is built from 14 residues. Trimming pared 2 bases from V and 5 bases from J, leaving 12 bases between. CDR3 in amino acids: CASSPSRTEETQYF. The CDR3 region has the DNA TGTGCCAGCTCACCAAGCAGGACAGAGGAGACCCAGTACTTC.

This clonotype was picked up many times. This chain links TRBV28 with TRBJ1-6, with D possibly matching TRBD1 (6 bases). CDR3 length: 15 amino acids. Germline lookup yields CDR1 MDHEN and CDR2 SYDVKM. V was pared by 1 base and J by 8 bases, with 12 bases between. The CDR3: CASSLFQGWDSPLHF. CDR3 DNA sequence: TGTGCCAGCAGTTTATTTCAGGGGTGGGATTCACCCCTCCACTTT. Combining the CDR3 with reference TRBV28 and TRBJ1-6 gives the whole variable domain DVKVTQSSRYLVKRTGEKVFLECVQDMDHENMFWYRQDPGLGLRLIYFSYDVKMKEKGDIPEGYSVSREKKERFSLILESASTNQTSMYLCASSLFQGWDSPLHFGNGTRLTVT.

This clonotype was recorded at least ten times. The rearrangement joins TRBV25-1 to TRBJ2-3; the D gene is possibly TRBD1 (6 bases). Trimming pared 4 bases from V and 7 bases from J, leaving 12 bases between. Germline assignment: CDR1 MGHDK and CDR2 SYGVNS. CDR3 length equals 13 residues. The CDR3 region is CASSAPGVHTQYF. The DNA of the CDR3 is TGTGCCAGCAGTGCGCCAGGGGTGCATACGCAGTATTTT.

This clonotype was recorded many times. The chain employs TRBV12-3 or TRBV12-4 and TRBJ2-1, with D perhaps matching TRBD1 or TRBD2 (5 bases each). The V and J ends lost 1 base and 10 bases respectively, with 14 bases between them. The CDR3 runs 14 residues. CDR3 nucleotide sequence: TGTGCCAGCAGTTTAGGGCAAAGGGGAGTGGAGCAGTTCTTC. Amino acids: CASSLGQRGVEQFF.

This clonotype has at least ten counts. The rearrangement uses TRBV12-3 or TRBV12-4 and TRBJ2-3, with D perhaps matching TRBD1 (5 bases). The CDR3 covers 15 residues. Deletions cut 6 bases from V and 0 bases from J, with 13 bases between. CDR3 DNA: TGTGCCAGCAGGATGACAGCTTCTAGCACAGATACGCAGTATTTT. Translating gives CASRMTASSTDTQYF.

This clonotype appeared many times. This rearrangement joins TRBV12-3 or TRBV12-4 to TRBJ2-5; possibly TRBD1 or TRBD2 for D (6 bases each). V shed 8 bases and J shed 5 bases, with 12 bases lying between them. The CDR3 is made up of 12 amino acids. CDR3: CASVGGGETQYF. As DNA, the CDR3 is TGTGCCAGCGTGGGGGGCGGTGAGACCCAGTACTTC.

The table lists this clonotype with many counts. This sequence joins TRBV5-5 and TRBJ2-5, with 11 bases that match TRBD1. Germline V gives CDR1 SGHKS, CDR2 YYEKEE (reference sequence). V shed 4 bases and J 4 bases; nucleotides not matched to a gene: 9. This CDR3 is 16 amino acids long. The CDR3 loop is CASSPRTGGVSETQYF. DNA for the CDR3: TGTGCCAGCAGCCCAAGGACAGGGGGCGTCTCAGAGACCCAGTACTTC.

This clonotype showed up many times. The chain carries TRBV5-6 and TRBJ1-2; no firm D call. The CDR3 totals 12 residues. Germline CDR1 reads SGHDT; CDR2 reads YYEEEE. V lost 4 bases and J lost 6, with 10 bases in between. CDR3 sequence (DNA): TGTGCCAGCAGCAGGTTCAAGGATGGCTACACCTTC. This encodes CASSRFKDGYTF.